This TCR beta chain was sequenced during a study of vaccination and CD4 T cells after COVID-19. Study summary: Investigators drew the post-COVID samples a median around 93 days after diagnosis, with a range of 35 to 161. The study, taken as a whole, reports: A nonsignificant rise from roughly 22 to 38 was seen in the median number of SARS-CoV-2-reactive clonotypes. Convalescent patients showed a median roughly 90% of reactive clones that were seen only post-vaccination.

Trimming removed 2 bases at V and 4 bases at J, with 14 bases between. Per the germline V gene, CDR1 is GTSNPN and CDR2 is SVGIG (reference sequence). CDR3 length equals 14 residues. As to this clonotype: Its antigen is unknown.

The Oncomine TCR Beta short-read assay sequenced DNA from cultured CD4+ T cells. TCRdb redid the calling of the PCR reads with MiXCR, one entry per CDR3 protein. Seen here are about 20,000 distinct CDR3 sequences, approximately 80% observed once, and the top ten hold 17%. As to treatment: 10-day PBMC culture with coronavirus spike peptide pools or control peptides (ViraFEST assay). The V and J genes are TRBV30 and TRBJ1-2; D is unresolved. This receptor was taken from a human donor who received a COVID-19 vaccine. This sample comprised CD4+ T cells from blood, cultured in vitro, obtained after SARS-CoV-2 vaccination. The CDR3 loop reads CAWSYTPPGYGYTF. In nucleotides, the CDR3 is TGTGCCTGGAGTTACACGCCGCCAGGCTATGGCTACACCTTC.